These 9 T cell receptor beta chains originate from one sample sequenced in a study of T cells in tuberculosis. Cells were sorted from thawed PBMC rested overnight and stained with GMM-loaded CD1B tetramer, viability dye and anti-CD3. The lipid loaded on the CD1B tetramers was C32 glucose monomycolate from Rhodococcus equi. The method was immunoSEQ multiplex PCR; TCRdb's version includes in-frame clones alone and lacks a portion of them. The sample lists tens of thousands of clones, roughly 88% occurring once. Sequenced sample: CD1b-GMM tetramer-negative cells sorted from PBMCs. The receptors shown here come from an adult woman with latent tuberculosis.

V is TRBV15 and J is TRBJ2-5; TRBD2 matches at 12 bases. In germline, CDR1 is LNHNV, CDR2 YYDKDF (reference sequence). The CDR3 has 14 residues. Losses at the gene ends were 5 bases for V and 4 bases for J; bases not matched to a gene: 2. The CDR3 nucleotides are TGTGCCACCAGCCTAGCGGGGGGGCTAGAGACCCAGTACTTC. Residues: CATSLAGGLETQYF. Full variable domain (outside the CDR3, taken from reference TRBV15 and TRBJ2-5): DAMVIQNPRYQVTQFGKPVTLSCSQTLNHNVMYWYQQKSSQAPKLLFHYYDKDFNNEADTPDNFQSRRPNTSFCFLDIRSPGLGDTAMYLCATSLAGGLETQYFGPGTRLLVL.

The chain links TRBV5-4 to TRBJ2-3, with D possibly TRBD1 on 6 matching bases. The V gene's germline CDR1 is SGHNT and CDR2 YYREEE (reference sequence). This CDR3 is built from 16 residues. Trimming removed 3 bases at V and 2 bases at J, with 16 bases between. The CDR3 loop is CASSSQGGPATDTQYF. Written as DNA, the CDR3 is TGTGCCAGCAGCTCCCAAGGGGGTCCGGCCACAGATACGCAGTATTTT.

The chain couples TRBV6-5 to TRBJ1-2; weak D call: TRBD1 (5 bases). Deletions cut 5 bases from V and 4 bases from J, with 11 bases between. There are 13 residues in the CDR3. CDR1 MNHEY and CDR2 SVGAGI come from the germline V gene. CDR3 nucleotide sequence: TGTGCCAGCAGTCGTAGGGGTCTCTATGGCTACACCTTC. Translating gives CASSRRGLYGYTF.

The chain couples TRBV28 to TRBJ1-5, with D tentatively TRBD1 (6 bases). V was trimmed by 5 bases and J by 4 bases, leaving 12 bases between them. The CDR3 has 14 residues. Germline V lookup: CDR1 MDHEN, CDR2 SYDVKM. Written as DNA, the CDR3 is TGTGCCAGCAGTCTGCTACAGGGTAATCAGCCCCAGCATTTT. This encodes CASSLLQGNQPQHF.

This sequence joins TRBV6-1 and TRBJ2-7, with a possible D match to TRBD1 (6 bases). Germline V lookup: CDR1 MNHNS, CDR2 SASEGT. The CDR3 covers 14 residues. The CDR3 sequence is CASSEKQGSNEQYV. CDR3 coding DNA: TGTGCCAGCAGTGAAAAACAGGGCTCCAACGAGCAGTACGTC.

The J gene is TRBJ2-1, the V gene TRBV2, with 10 bases fitting TRBD2. Per the germline V gene, CDR1 is SNHLY and CDR2 is FYNNEI. This CDR3 spans 15 amino acids. V was pared by 5 bases and J by 5 bases, with 6 bases of the junction left unmatched. The CDR3 sequence: CASSRIAGGNNEQFF. The CDR3 DNA reads TGTGCCAGCAGTCGCATAGCGGGGGGCAACAATGAGCAGTTCTTC.

This chain links TRBV28 with TRBJ2-5; D might be TRBD2 (5 bases). Germline V gene lookup returns CDR1 MDHEN and CDR2 SYDVKM. V lost 2 bases and J 5 bases, leaving 9 bases between the germline ends. The CDR3 has 13 amino acids. The CDR3 is CASSLGLGETQYF. CDR3 sequence (DNA): TGTGCCAGCAGTTTAGGACTTGGGGAGACCCAGTACTTC.

This chain uses TRBV9 with TRBJ2-1; 11 bases agree with TRBD2. The CDR3 extends over 15 amino acids. Germline CDR1 reads SGDLS; CDR2 reads YYNGEE. The V gene end was trimmed by 5 bases and the J gene end by 4 bases; junction bases not matched to a gene: 5. The CDR3 DNA reads TGTGCCAGCAGTTTGGGACTAGCGGCTTACAATGAGCAGTTCTTC. This codes for CASSLGLAAYNEQFF.

V usage is TRBV7-9 and J usage is TRBJ1-6; no clear D gene. Germline V gives CDR1 SEHNR, CDR2 FQNEAQ (reference sequence). Trimming removed 2 bases from V and 12 bases from J, with 8 bases in between. This CDR3 has 12 residues. CDR3 sequence (DNA): TGTGCCAGCAGCTTATCTGCGGGACCCCTCCACTTT. Its translation is CASSLSAGPLHF.